This T cell receptor beta chain was sequenced for a study of T cell clonotyping in hematopoietic cell transplantation. General observations from the study: CD4 and CD8 repertoire contributions could not be separated without sorting. At the given depth, recipient repertoires were over 97% de novo clonotypes.

The data were produced by immunoSEQ multiplex PCR, yet TCRdb's version contains in-frame clones alone and is incomplete. The sample lists 15,000 to 20,000 clones; about two thirds were seen once. Between the trimmed V and J ends, which lost 8 bases and 7 bases, there was a span of 9 bases. The CDR3 covers 11 residues. Looked up from germline, CDR1 is MNHEY and CDR2 is SMNVEV (reference sequence). This clone came up a few times. Its antigen is as yet unknown. The TCR comes from a male patient in his fifties who had an allogeneic stem cell transplant from an unrelated donor, so T cells may come from the graft donor. Some clones in this sample may be carry-over from other donors' samples. This specimen was PBMCs, taken 30 days after allogeneic stem cell transplant. This chain links TRBV27 with TRBJ1-5; D not certain. This CDR3 reads CASPTFQPQHF. Here the CDR3 DNA reads TGTGCCAGCCCTACTTTCCAGCCCCAGCATTTT.